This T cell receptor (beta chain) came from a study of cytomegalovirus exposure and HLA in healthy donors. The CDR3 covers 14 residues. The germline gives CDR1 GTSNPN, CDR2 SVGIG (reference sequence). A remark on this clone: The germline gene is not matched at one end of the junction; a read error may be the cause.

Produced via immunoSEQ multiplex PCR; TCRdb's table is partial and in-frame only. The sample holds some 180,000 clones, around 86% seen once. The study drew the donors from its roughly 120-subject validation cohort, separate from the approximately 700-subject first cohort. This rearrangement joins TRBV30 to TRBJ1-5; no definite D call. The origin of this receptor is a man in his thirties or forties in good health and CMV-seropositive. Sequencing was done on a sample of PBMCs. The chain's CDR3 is CVWSRLGGNQPQHF. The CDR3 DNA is TGTGTCTGGAGTAGGCTCGGCGGCAATCAGCCCCAGCATTTT.